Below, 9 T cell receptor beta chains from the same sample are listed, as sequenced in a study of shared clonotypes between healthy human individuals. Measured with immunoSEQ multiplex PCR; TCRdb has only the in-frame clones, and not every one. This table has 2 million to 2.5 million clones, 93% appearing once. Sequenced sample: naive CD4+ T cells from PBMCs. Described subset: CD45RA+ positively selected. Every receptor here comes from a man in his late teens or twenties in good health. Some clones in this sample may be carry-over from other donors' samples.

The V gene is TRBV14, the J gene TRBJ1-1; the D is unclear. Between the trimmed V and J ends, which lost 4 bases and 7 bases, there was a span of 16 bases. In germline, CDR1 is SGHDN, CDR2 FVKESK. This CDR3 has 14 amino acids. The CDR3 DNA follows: TGTGCCAGCAGCCGCGGCATCTTCACTGATGAAGCTTTCTTT. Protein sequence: CASSRGIFTDEAFF.

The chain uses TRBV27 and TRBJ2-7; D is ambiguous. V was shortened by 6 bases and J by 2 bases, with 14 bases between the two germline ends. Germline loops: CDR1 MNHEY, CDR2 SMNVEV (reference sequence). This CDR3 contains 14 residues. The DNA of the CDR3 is TGTGCCAGCAGGACACTCACCCAAACCTACGAGCAGTACTTC. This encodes CASRTLTQTYEQYF.

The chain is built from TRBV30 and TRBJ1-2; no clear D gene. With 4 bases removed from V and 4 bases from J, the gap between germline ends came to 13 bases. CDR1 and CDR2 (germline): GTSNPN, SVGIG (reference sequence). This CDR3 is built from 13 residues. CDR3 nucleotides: TGTGCCTGGACCCCTGGATGGGCCTATGGCTACACCTTC. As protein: CAWTPGWAYGYTF.

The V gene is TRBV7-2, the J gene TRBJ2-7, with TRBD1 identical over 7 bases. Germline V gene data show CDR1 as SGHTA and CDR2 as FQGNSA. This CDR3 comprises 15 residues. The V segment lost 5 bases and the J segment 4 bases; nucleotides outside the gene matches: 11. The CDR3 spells CASSLDRWGLYEQYF. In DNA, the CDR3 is TGTGCCAGCAGCCTGGACAGGTGGGGTCTTTACGAGCAGTACTTC.

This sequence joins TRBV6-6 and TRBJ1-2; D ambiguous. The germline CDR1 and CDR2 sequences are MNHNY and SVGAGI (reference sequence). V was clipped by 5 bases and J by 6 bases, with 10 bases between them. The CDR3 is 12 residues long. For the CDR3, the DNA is TGTGCCAGCAGTCGACTCGAACATGGCTACACCTTC. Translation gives CASSRLEHGYTF.

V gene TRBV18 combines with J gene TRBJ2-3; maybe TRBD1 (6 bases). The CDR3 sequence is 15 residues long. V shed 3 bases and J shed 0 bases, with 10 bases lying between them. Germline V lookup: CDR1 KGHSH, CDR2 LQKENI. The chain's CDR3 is CASSPSGVSTDTQYF. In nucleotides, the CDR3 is TGTGCCAGCTCACCCTCAGGGGTGAGCACAGATACGCAGTATTTT.

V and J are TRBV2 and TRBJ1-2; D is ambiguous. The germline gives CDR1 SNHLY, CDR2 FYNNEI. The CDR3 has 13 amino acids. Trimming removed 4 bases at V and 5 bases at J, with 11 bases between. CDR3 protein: CASSGRTTYGYTF. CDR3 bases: TGTGCCAGCAGTGGTCGGACGACTTATGGCTACACCTTC.

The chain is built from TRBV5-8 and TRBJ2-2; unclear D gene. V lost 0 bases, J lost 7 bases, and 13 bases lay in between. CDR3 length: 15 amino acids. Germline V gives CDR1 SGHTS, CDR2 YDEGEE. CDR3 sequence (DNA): TGTGCCAGCAGCTTGGTCCGAATATCCAACGGGGAGCTGTTTTTT. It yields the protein CASSLVRISNGELFF.

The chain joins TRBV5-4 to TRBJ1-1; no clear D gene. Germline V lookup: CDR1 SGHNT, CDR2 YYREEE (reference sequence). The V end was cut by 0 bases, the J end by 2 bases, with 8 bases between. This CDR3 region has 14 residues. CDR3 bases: TGTGCCAGCAGCTTGGGTGCGTTAAACACTGAAGCTTTCTTT. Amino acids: CASSLGALNTEAFF. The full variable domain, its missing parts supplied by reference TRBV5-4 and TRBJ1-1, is ETGVTQSPTHLIKTRGQQVTLRCSSQSGHNTVSWYQQALGQGPQFIFQYYREEENGRGNFPPRFSGLQFPNYSSELNVNALELDDSALYLCASSLGALNTEAFFGQGTRLTVV.